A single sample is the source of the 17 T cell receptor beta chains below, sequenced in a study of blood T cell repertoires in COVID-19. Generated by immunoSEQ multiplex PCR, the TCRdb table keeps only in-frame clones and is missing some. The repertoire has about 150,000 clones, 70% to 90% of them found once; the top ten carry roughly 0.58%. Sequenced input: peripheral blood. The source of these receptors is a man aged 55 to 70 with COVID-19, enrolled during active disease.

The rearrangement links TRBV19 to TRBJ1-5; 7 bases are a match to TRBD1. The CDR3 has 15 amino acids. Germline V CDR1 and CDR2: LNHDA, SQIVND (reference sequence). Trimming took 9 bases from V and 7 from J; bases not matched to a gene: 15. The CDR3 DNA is TGTGCCAGCACCACAGGGGCCCGGTCCCTACAGCCCCAGCATTTT. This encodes CASTTGARSLQPQHF.

As DNA, the CDR3 is TGTGCCAGCAGGCTAGCGGACACGAACACCGGGGAGCTGTTTTTT. It translates to CASRLADTNTGELFF. This rearrangement joins TRBV6-5 to TRBJ2-2; 7 bases are a match to TRBD2. The germline CDR1 and CDR2 sequences are MNHEY and SVGAGI. V shed 6 bases, J shed 0 bases, and the junction held 4 bases outside the gene matches. This CDR3 is built from 15 residues.

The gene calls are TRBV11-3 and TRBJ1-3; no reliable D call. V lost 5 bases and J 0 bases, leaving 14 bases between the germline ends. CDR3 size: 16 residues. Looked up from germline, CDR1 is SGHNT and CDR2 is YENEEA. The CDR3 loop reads CASSPTDATSGNTIYF. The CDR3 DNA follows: TGTGCCAGCAGCCCAACAGACGCGACCTCTGGAAACACCATATATTTT.

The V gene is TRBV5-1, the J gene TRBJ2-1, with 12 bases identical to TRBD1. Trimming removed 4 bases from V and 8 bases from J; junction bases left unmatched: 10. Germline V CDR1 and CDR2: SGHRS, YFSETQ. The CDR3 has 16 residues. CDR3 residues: CASSRSTGTGGDEQFF. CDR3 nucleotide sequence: TGCGCCAGCAGCAGGTCTACCGGGACAGGGGGCGATGAGCAGTTCTTC.

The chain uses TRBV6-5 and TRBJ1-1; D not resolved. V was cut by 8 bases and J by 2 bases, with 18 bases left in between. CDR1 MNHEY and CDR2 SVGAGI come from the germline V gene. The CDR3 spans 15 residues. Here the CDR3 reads CASGSFRQTNTEAFF. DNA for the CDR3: TGTGCCAGCGGATCCTTTAGGCAGACAAACACTGAAGCTTTCTTT.

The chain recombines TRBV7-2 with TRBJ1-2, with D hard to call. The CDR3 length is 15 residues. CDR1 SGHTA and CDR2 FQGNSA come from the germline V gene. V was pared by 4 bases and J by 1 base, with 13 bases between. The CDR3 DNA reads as TGTGCCAGCAGCTCTGAAAACAGATTTAACTATGGCTACACCTTC. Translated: CASSSENRFNYGYTF.

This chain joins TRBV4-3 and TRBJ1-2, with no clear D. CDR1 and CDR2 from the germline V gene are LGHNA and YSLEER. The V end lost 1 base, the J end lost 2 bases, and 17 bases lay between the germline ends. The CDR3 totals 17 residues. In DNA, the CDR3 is TGCGCCAGCAGCCAAGTGGGAGGGCCGAGAGTCAACTATGGCTACACCTTC. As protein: CASSQVGGPRVNYGYTF.

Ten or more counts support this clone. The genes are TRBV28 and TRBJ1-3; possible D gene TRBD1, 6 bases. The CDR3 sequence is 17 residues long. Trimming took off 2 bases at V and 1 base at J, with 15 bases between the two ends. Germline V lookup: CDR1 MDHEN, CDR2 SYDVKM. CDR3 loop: CASSLRGFTRSGNTIYF. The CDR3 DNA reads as TGTGCCAGCAGTTTAAGGGGGTTCACTCGATCTGGAAACACCATATATTTT.

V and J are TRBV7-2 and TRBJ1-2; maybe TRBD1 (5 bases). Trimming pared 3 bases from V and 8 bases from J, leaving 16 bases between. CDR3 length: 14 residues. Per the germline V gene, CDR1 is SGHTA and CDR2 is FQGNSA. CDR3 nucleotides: TGTGCCAGCAGCTTTACAGGATTGGATCGCGGCTACACCTTC. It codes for CASSFTGLDRGYTF.

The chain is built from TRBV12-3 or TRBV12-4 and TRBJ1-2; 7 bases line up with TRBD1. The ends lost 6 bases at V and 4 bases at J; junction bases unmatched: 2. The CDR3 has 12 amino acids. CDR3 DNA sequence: TGTGCCAGCAGGGCAGGGGGCTATGGCTACACCTTC. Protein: CASRAGGYGYTF.

As DNA, the CDR3 is TGTGCCAGCAGCCAAGTACAGGGAGTCACTGAAGCTTTCTTT. Its translation: CASSQVQGVTEAFF. The V gene is TRBV3-1 (or the pseudogene TRBV3-2), the J gene TRBJ1-1; perhaps TRBD1 as D (6 bases). The CDR3 extends over 14 amino acids. V gave up 1 base and J gave up 4 bases, with 10 bases separating them. The germline CDR1 and CDR2 sequences are LGHDT and YNNKEL (reference sequence).

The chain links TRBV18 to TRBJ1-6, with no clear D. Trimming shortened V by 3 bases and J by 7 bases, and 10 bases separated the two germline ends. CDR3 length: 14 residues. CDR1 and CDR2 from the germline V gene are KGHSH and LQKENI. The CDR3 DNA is TGTGCCAGCTCACCGAAGAGAGAAAATTCACCCCTCCACTTT. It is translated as CASSPKRENSPLHF.

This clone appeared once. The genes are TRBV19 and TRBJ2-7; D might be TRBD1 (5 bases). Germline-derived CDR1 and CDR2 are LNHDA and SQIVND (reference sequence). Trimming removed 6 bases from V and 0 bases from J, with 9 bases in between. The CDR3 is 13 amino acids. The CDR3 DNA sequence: TGTGCCAGTAGACCAGGGCACTCCTACGAGCAGTACTTC. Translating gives CASRPGHSYEQYF.

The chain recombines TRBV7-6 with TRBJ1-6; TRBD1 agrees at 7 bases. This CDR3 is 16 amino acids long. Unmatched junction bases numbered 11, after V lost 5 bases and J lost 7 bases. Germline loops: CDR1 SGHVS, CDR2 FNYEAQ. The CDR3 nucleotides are TGTGCCAGCAGCCCCAGCTCCGTGACAGGGAATTCACCCCTCCACTTT. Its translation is CASSPSSVTGNSPLHF.

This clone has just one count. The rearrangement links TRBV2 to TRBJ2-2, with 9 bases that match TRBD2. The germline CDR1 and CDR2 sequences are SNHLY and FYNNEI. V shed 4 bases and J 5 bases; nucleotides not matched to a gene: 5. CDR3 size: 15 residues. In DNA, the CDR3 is TGTGCCAGCAGTGTCAGGCGGGGGGGGACCGGGGAGCTGTTTTTT. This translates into CASSVRRGGTGELFF.

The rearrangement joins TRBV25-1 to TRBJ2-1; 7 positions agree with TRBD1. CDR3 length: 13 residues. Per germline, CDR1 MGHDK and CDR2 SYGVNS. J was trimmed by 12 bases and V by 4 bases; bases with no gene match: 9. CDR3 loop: CASSGRDRWRQFF. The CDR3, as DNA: TGTGCCAGCAGTGGCCGGGACAGATGGAGGCAGTTCTTC.

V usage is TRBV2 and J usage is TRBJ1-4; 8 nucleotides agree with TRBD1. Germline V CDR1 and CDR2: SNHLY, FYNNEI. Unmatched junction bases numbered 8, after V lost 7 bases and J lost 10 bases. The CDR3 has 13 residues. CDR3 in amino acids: CASIGQGLGKLFF. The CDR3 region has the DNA TGTGCCAGCATCGGACAGGGCCTGGGAAAACTGTTTTTT.